Each of the 28 T cell receptor beta chains below was sequenced from the same sample in a study of T cells in Graves' hyperthyroidism and ophthalmopathy. Researchers took RNA transcripts and amplified the TCR beta CDR3 regions from them. Primed by the HTBI set, a first-round RT-PCR was run on the TCR CDR3. In TCRdb, the multiplex PCR reads were re-called with MiXCR into one record per CDR3 protein. The sample contains approximately 400,000 distinct CDR3 sequences, 15% to 19% of which appear only once. The specimen was blood. The receptors shown here come from a woman between 18 and 29 years old with Graves' hyperthyroidism.

This clonotype showed up just a few times. The chain joins TRBV6-1 to TRBJ2-6; the D gene could be TRBD1 or TRBD2 (5 bases each). V lost 7 bases, J lost 0 bases, and 16 bases lay in between. The CDR3 runs 17 residues. Germline V gene lookup returns CDR1 MNHNS and CDR2 SASEGT. CDR3 DNA sequence: TGTGCCAGCACTACGGGACGGCAGAGCTCTGGGGCCAACGTCCTGACTTTC. This gives the protein CASTTGRQSSGANVLTF.

This clonotype has at least ten counts. The chain combines TRBV27 with TRBJ2-5; tentatively, D is TRBD1 (7 bases). The CDR3 is 16 amino acids. CDR1 is MNHEY and CDR2 is SMNVEV in the germline V gene (reference sequence). V was shortened by 2 bases and J by 2 bases, with 15 bases between the two germline ends. CDR3 nucleotides: TGTGCCAGCAGTTTAGTTGGGGGGACAGATCAAGAGACCCAGTACTTC. Translating it yields CASSLVGGTDQETQYF.

The rearrangement uses TRBV7-2 and TRBJ1-6; TRBD1 matches 7 bases. V shed 5 bases and J 7 bases; nucleotides not matched to a gene: 11. Germline lookup yields CDR1 SGHTA and CDR2 FQGNSA. The CDR3 has 16 amino acids. DNA of the CDR3: TGTGCCAGCAGCACCAACCCGGGACAGATAAATTCACCCCTCCACTTT. It is translated as CASSTNPGQINSPLHF.

V is TRBV20-1 and J is TRBJ1-4, with D tentatively TRBD1 (6 bases). CDR1 is DFQATT, CDR2 SNEGSKA, per germline (reference sequence). The V gene lost 1 base and the J gene lost 3 bases, with 12 bases spanning the gap. This CDR3 comprises 15 residues. This CDR3 is CSARAQQGPNEKLFF. The DNA for the CDR3 is TGCAGTGCTAGAGCCCAACAGGGTCCTAATGAAAAACTGTTTTTT.

This clonotype was observed a handful of times. The chain links TRBV3-1 to TRBJ2-5; TRBD2 aligns across 8 bases. After removal of 0 bases from V and 3 bases from J, the junction contained 6 bases not matched to a gene. Germline V lookup: CDR1 LGHDT, CDR2 YNNKEL (reference sequence). The CDR3 runs 16 residues. CDR3: CASSQERSGSEETQYF. CDR3 sequence (DNA): TGTGCCAGCAGCCAAGAGAGGAGCGGGAGTGAAGAGACCCAGTACTTC.

This clonotype has ten or more counts. CDR3 region: CASSLDRGMVETQYF. Written as DNA, the CDR3 is TGTGCCAGCAGCTTAGACAGGGGGATGGTAGAGACCCAGTACTTC. The chain has TRBV7-6 and TRBJ2-5; 8 nucleotides align to TRBD1. V dropped 1 base and J dropped 4; count of bases not matched to a gene: 5. This CDR3 is built from 15 residues. The germline V gene has CDR1 SGHVS and CDR2 FNYEAQ.

This clonotype was picked up many times. The chain has TRBV27 and TRBJ2-6, with 9 bases matching TRBD1. From germline, CDR1 is MNHEY and CDR2 SMNVEV (reference sequence). The V gene end was trimmed by 6 bases and the J gene end by 3 bases; junction bases not matched to a gene: 6. This CDR3 has 16 residues. The CDR3 DNA is TGTGCCAGCAGGCAACAGGGGGCGCGTGGGGCCAACGTCCTGACTTTC. Translation gives CASRQQGARGANVLTF.

This clonotype was observed at least ten times. V usage is TRBV29-1 and J usage is TRBJ2-1, with D perhaps matching TRBD1 (5 bases). Germline assignment: CDR1 SQVTM and CDR2 ANQGSEA. V was pared by 2 bases and J by 0 bases, with 11 bases between. CDR3 length: 15 amino acids. In DNA form, the CDR3 reads TGCAGCGTTGAAACCGACAGCTACTCCTACAATGAGCAGTTCTTC. Its protein product is CSVETDSYSYNEQFF.

This clonotype was observed many times. V is TRBV12-3 or TRBV12-4 and J is TRBJ2-3; 8 bases map to TRBD2. This CDR3 region has 12 residues. J was trimmed by 9 bases and V by 6 bases; bases with no gene match: 5. The CDR3 region is CASSPGGGTQYF. The CDR3 DNA follows: TGTGCCAGCAGCCCCGGGGGGGGCACGCAGTATTTT.

The chain employs TRBV15 and TRBJ2-7, with 8 bases identical to TRBD1. The V gene's germline CDR1 is LNHNV and CDR2 YYDKDF (reference sequence). The CDR3 consists of 15 residues. V was clipped by 3 bases and J by 0 bases; unmatched bases: 4. CDR3 DNA sequence: TGTGCCACCAGCAGGGACAGGGCGCACTCCTACGAGCAGTACTTC. This translates into CATSRDRAHSYEQYF.

This clonotype was counted ten times or more. The V gene is TRBV18, the J gene TRBJ1-5, with unresolved D. The CDR3 has 15 residues. Trimming pared 8 bases from V and 4 bases from J, leaving 18 bases between. CDR1 KGHSH and CDR2 LQKENI come from the germline V gene. CDR3: CASQSTQDGNQPQHF. The CDR3 nucleotides are TGTGCCAGCCAATCGACTCAGGATGGGAATCAGCCCCAGCATTTT.

This clonotype was counted at least ten times. This chain connects TRBV27 to TRBJ1-6; TRBD1 is a possible D gene (6 bases). V was cut by 4 bases and J by 9 bases, with 10 bases left in between. Germline loops: CDR1 MNHEY, CDR2 SMNVEV (reference sequence). CDR3 length equals 13 residues. CDR3 sequence (DNA): TGTGCCAGCAGTTCTACAGGGCGTTCACCCCTCCACTTT. Translated: CASSSTGRSPLHF.

This clonotype came up many times. This rearrangement joins TRBV7-8 to TRBJ2-4; D uncertain. Germline V CDR1 and CDR2: SGHVS, FQNEAQ. V lost 6 bases, J lost 3 bases, and 3 bases lay in between. The CDR3 has 11 amino acids. The CDR3 sequence is CASSFKNIQYF. CDR3 nucleotides: TGTGCCAGCAGTTTCAAAAACATTCAGTACTTC.

This clonotype was seen repeatedly, ten times or more. The chain joins TRBV27 to TRBJ2-7, with 8 bases identical to TRBD2. The V gene's germline CDR1 is MNHEY and CDR2 SMNVEV (reference sequence). The CDR3 is 17 residues long. V trimming: 7 bases; J trimming: 5 bases; junction bases outside the gene matches: 19. The CDR3 nucleotides read TGTGCCAGCAACTCGATACACACTAGCGGCGAATTCAACGAGCAGTACTTC. Amino acid sequence: CASNSIHTSGEFNEQYF.

V is TRBV27 and J is TRBJ2-1; 7 bases are shared with TRBD1. V was pared by 5 bases and J by 1 base, with 8 bases of the junction left unmatched. From germline, CDR1 is MNHEY and CDR2 SMNVEV (reference sequence). This CDR3 comprises 16 residues. The chain's CDR3 is CASSPRGLRSYNEQFF. CDR3 in DNA: TGTGCCAGCAGTCCTAGGGGGCTTCGGTCCTACAATGAGCAGTTCTTC.

The table lists this clonotype with a count of one. The chain joins TRBV2 to TRBJ2-1; 9 bases map to TRBD2. J gave up 9 bases and V 1 base, and 10 bases lay outside the gene matches. CDR1 and CDR2 (germline): SNHLY, FYNNEI. This CDR3 spans 16 amino acids. The CDR3 DNA sequence: TGTGCCAGCAGTGAAGGACTAGCGGAAGCTCGCGGTGAGCAGTTCTTC. This codes for CASSEGLAEARGEQFF.

Concerning this clonotype itself: This may come from a read error, since a much larger clone is one base off. Likely a read error: the CDR3 ends without its conserved phenylalanine or tryptophan. This rearrangement joins TRBV14 to TRBJ1-2; possible D gene TRBD1, 6 bases. CDR3 size: 17 residues. V was pared by 0 bases and J by 2 bases, with 16 bases between. Germline V lookup: CDR1 SGHDN, CDR2 FVKESK. CDR3: CASSQDVGQTFNYGYTS. The CDR3 DNA follows: TGTGCCAGCAGCCAAGACGTTGGACAGACTTTCAACTATGGCTACACCTCC.

This clonotype was observed many times. The rearrangement joins TRBV6-1 to TRBJ2-3; D uncertain. This CDR3 has 14 residues. Germline CDR1 is MNHNS and CDR2 is SASEGT. V was shortened by 5 bases and J by 2 bases, with 11 bases between the two germline ends. CDR3 protein: CASSLKEFTDTQYF. CDR3 DNA: TGTGCCAGCAGTTTAAAGGAGTTCACAGATACGCAGTATTTT.

The CDR3 loop reads CASSDGSVQFF. CDR3 nucleotides: TGTGCCAGCAGTGATGGGAGTGTGCAGTTCTTC. V and J are TRBV2 and TRBJ2-1, with D possibly being TRBD2 (5 bases). The V gene's germline CDR1 is SNHLY and CDR2 FYNNEI. The V gene lost 3 bases and the J gene lost 12 bases, with 9 bases spanning the gap. The CDR3 is 11 amino acids.

There are many counts of this clonotype. The V and J genes are TRBV2 and TRBJ2-7, with 8 bases that match TRBD1. The CDR3 totals 15 residues. Per the germline V gene, CDR1 is SNHLY and CDR2 is FYNNEI. V lost 8 bases to trimming and J lost 1 base; unmatched junction nucleotides: 10. CDR3: CASREGRGRSYEQYF. Here the CDR3 DNA reads TGTGCCAGCCGAGAGGGCAGGGGGCGATCCTACGAGCAGTACTTC.

The chain recombines TRBV11-3 with TRBJ2-1; D gene uncertain. This CDR3 is 14 amino acids long. Germline loops: CDR1 SGHNT, CDR2 YENEEA. Trimming shortened V by 5 bases and J by 0 bases, and 8 bases separated the two germline ends. The CDR3, as DNA: TGTGCCAGCAGCCTACGTAACTCCTACAATGAGCAGTTCTTC. This gives the protein CASSLRNSYNEQFF.

The chain has TRBV7-9 and TRBJ2-1, with D maybe TRBD2 (7 bases). The CDR3 runs to 14 residues. V lost 0 bases, J lost 10 bases, and 13 bases lay in between. Germline-derived CDR1 and CDR2 are SEHNR and FQNEAQ (reference sequence). The CDR3 region has the DNA TGTGCCAGCAGCTTAGCGGGAGGGGGGTCGGAGCAGTTCTTC. Amino acid sequence: CASSLAGGGSEQFF.

This clonotype has a count of ten or more. This sequence joins TRBV6-2 or TRBV6-3 and TRBJ2-2; D is perhaps TRBD1 or TRBD2 (5 bases each). The germline V gene has CDR1 MNHEY and CDR2 SVGEGT. CDR3 length equals 12 residues. The germline V and J ends were trimmed by 4 bases and 7 bases, with 7 bases remaining between them. The chain's CDR3 is CASSWGNGELFF. The DNA for the CDR3 is TGTGCCAGCAGTTGGGGGAACGGGGAGCTGTTTTTT.

The chain has TRBV11-2 and TRBJ2-5; D might be TRBD2 (7 bases). This CDR3 spans 15 amino acids. Per the germline V gene, CDR1 is SGHAT and CDR2 is FQNNGV. V was clipped by 2 bases and J by 3 bases, with 13 bases between them. Here the CDR3 reads CASSLMGGAEETQYF. The CDR3 DNA sequence: TGTGCCAGCAGCTTAATGGGGGGGGCTGAAGAGACCCAGTACTTC.

This clonotype has at least ten counts. The chain links TRBV7-9 to TRBJ1-3; D perhaps matches TRBD1 (6 bases). The length of the CDR3 is 14 residues. Trimming took 6 bases from V and 3 from J, leaving 12 bases between them. Germline CDR1 SEHNR, CDR2 FQNEAQ (reference sequence). The CDR3 sequence is CASRAGTNGNTIYF. In DNA form, the CDR3 reads TGTGCCAGCAGAGCCGGGACAAATGGAAACACCATATATTTT.

The J gene is TRBJ2-7, the V gene TRBV25-1; 9 nucleotides align to TRBD1. The length of the CDR3 is 17 residues. Per germline, CDR1 MGHDK and CDR2 SYGVNS. The ends lost 5 bases at V and 2 bases at J; junction bases unmatched: 13. CDR3 sequence reads: CASSSTPGQGEAYEQYF. The CDR3 nucleotides read TGTGCCAGCAGTTCCACGCCGGGACAGGGAGAGGCCTACGAGCAGTACTTC.

This rearrangement joins TRBV20-1 to TRBJ2-7; 10 bases line up with TRBD1. CDR3 length equals 14 residues. The germline gives CDR1 DFQATT, CDR2 SNEGSKA (reference sequence). Trimming took 5 bases from V and 5 from J; bases not matched to a gene: 9. The CDR3 here is CSALRGDRGHEQYF. The DNA for the CDR3 is TGCAGTGCTCTAAGGGGGGACAGGGGCCACGAGCAGTACTTC.

This sequence joins TRBV9 and TRBJ2-1; D ambiguous. The CDR3 spans 16 residues. Germline assignment: CDR1 SGDLS and CDR2 YYNGEE. V dropped 0 bases and J dropped 2 bases, with 12 bases sitting between them. CDR3 sequence (DNA): TGTGCCAGCAGCGTAGATCCCGGGCTCGCCTACAATGAGCAGTTCTTC. This encodes CASSVDPGLAYNEQFF.